These 20 T cell receptor beta chains came from one sample sequenced in a study of CXCR3-negative and CXCR3-positive naive CD8 T cells. It was by 5' RACE with UMI labels that the TRB cDNA libraries were prepared. TCRdb reprocessed the 5' RACE reads and reports one entry per CDR3 protein, with no DNA. The sample table includes roughly 110,000 distinct CDR3 sequences. Study-wide findings and caveats: The study found more hydrophobic TRB CDR3s in CXCR3-positive naive cells than in CXCR3-negative naive cells.

Antigens of these TCRs are unknown. Specimen: naive CXCR3+ CD8+ T cells from blood. This sample's subset: CD45RO-CCR7+CD27+CD95- naive CD8+ T cells expressing CXCR3 (TNR3+). These receptors came from a human donor in good health. Some clones in this sample may be carry-over from other donors' samples.

The chain links TRBV20-1 to TRBJ2-1; the D call from TCRdb, TRBD2, cannot be confirmed without DNA. CDR3 length: 15 residues. In germline, CDR1 is DFQATT, CDR2 SNEGSKA (reference sequence). The CDR3 here is CSARGVSGYYNEQFF.

This chain links TRBV5-1 with TRBJ2-7. The length of the CDR3 is 15 residues. Germline lookup yields CDR1 SGHRS and CDR2 YFSETQ. The CDR3 sequence is CASSLIDTDSYEQYF.

This chain connects TRBV12-3 or TRBV12-4 to TRBJ2-3; TCRdb selects TRBD2, and the lack of DNA leaves this call unchecked. The CDR3 consists of 18 residues. The CDR3 region is CASSSLGVAGDFTDTQYF.

The genes are TRBV29-1 and TRBJ2-7; TCRdb's assignment of TRBD1 cannot be checked, as there is no DNA. Germline CDR1 reads SQVTM; CDR2 reads ANQGSEA. The CDR3 is 14 residues long. The CDR3: CSVEGHESSYEQYF.

The CDR3 region is CASSPDGNYEQYF. The genes are TRBV18 and TRBJ2-7; TCRdb's assignment of TRBD1 cannot be checked, as there is no DNA. Germline loops: CDR1 KGHSH, CDR2 LQKENI. This CDR3 is 13 amino acids long.

The V and J genes are TRBV4-3 and TRBJ1-1; the TCRdb D gene call, TRBD1, has no DNA to confirm it. The CDR3 spans 16 residues. Germline lookup yields CDR1 LGHNA and CDR2 YSLEER. This CDR3 reads CASSQDRVKLNTEAFF.

The rearrangement links TRBV29-1 to TRBJ2-5; lacking DNA, the TRBD1 call made by TCRdb goes unchecked. CDR1 and CDR2 (germline): SQVTM, ANQGSEA. The CDR3 loop spans 15 amino acids. The CDR3 region is CSALTGATRGETQYF.

The rearrangement links TRBV29-1 to TRBJ2-1; there is no DNA to check the TCRdb D call of TRBD2. Germline loops: CDR1 SQVTM, CDR2 ANQGSEA. The CDR3 runs to 15 residues. CDR3 sequence: CSVGGGLAGGNEQFF.

CDR3 protein: CASSQTSGQETQYF. V gene TRBV6-5 combines with J gene TRBJ2-5; TCRdb returns TRBD2, unconfirmable since there is no DNA. Germline V gene data show CDR1 as MNHEY and CDR2 as SVGAGI. The CDR3 length is 14 residues.

The chain uses TRBV7-9 and TRBJ2-1; TCRdb selects TRBD2, and the lack of DNA leaves this call unchecked. The germline CDR1 and CDR2 sequences are SEHNR and FQNEAQ (reference sequence). The CDR3 extends over 16 amino acids. The CDR3 is CASSLVLAGLYNEQFF.

V is TRBV29-1 and J is TRBJ1-1; no DNA is available, so the TRBD1 call from TCRdb remains unchecked. The length of the CDR3 is 14 residues. Germline V gene lookup returns CDR1 SQVTM and CDR2 ANQGSEA. The CDR3 spells CSAIGTDMNTEAFF. Drawing the rest from reference TRBV29-1 and TRBJ1-1, the complete variable domain is SAVISQKPSRDICQRGTSLTIQCQVDSQVTMMFWYRQQPGQSLTLIATANQGSEATYESGFVIDKFPISRPNLTFSTLTVSNMSPEDSSIYLCSAIGTDMNTEAFFGQGTRLTVV.

The chain carries TRBV29-1 and TRBJ2-1; TCRdb reports TRBD2, a call that lacks DNA to check it against. This CDR3 contains 20 residues. Germline CDR1 is SQVTM and CDR2 is ANQGSEA. The CDR3 protein is CSADGGTSGRQGYFVNEQFF.

The chain uses TRBV19 and TRBJ1-5; with no DNA, the TCRdb D assignment of TRBD1 cannot be verified. Germline V gene data show CDR1 as LNHDA and CDR2 as SQIVND (reference sequence). The CDR3 is 19 amino acids. The CDR3 sequence: CASMRGYGTGYWANQPQHF.

The chain carries TRBV20-1 and TRBJ2-1; there is no DNA to check the TCRdb D call of TRBD2. Looked up from germline, CDR1 is DFQATT and CDR2 is SNEGSKA (reference sequence). The CDR3 contains 16 residues. The CDR3 here is CSAPPPLGGTIDGQFF.

The genes are TRBV5-6 and TRBJ2-7; TCRdb's D call of TRBD2 is untestable without DNA. The CDR3 sequence is 16 residues long. The germline CDR1 and CDR2 sequences are SGHDT and YYEEEE. The CDR3 sequence is CASSAPLAGPPYEQYF.

The rearrangement links TRBV23-1 to TRBJ2-7; the D call from TCRdb, TRBD1, cannot be confirmed without DNA. TRBV23-1 has ORF status, its function being uncertain. The CDR3 consists of 15 residues. The CDR3 loop reads CASSQSKGDRNEQYF.

V usage is TRBV20-1 and J usage is TRBJ2-7; absent DNA, TCRdb's TRBD1 call cannot be checked. The CDR3 runs 12 residues. From germline, CDR1 is DFQATT and CDR2 SNEGSKA (reference sequence). The CDR3 spells CSARDGGYEQYF.

V is TRBV29-1 and J is TRBJ1-3. CDR1 and CDR2 (germline): SQVTM, ANQGSEA. This CDR3 is built from 13 residues. This CDR3 reads CSVEELWGNTIYF.

The chain employs TRBV27 and TRBJ2-5; absent DNA, TCRdb's TRBD1 call cannot be checked. Germline loops: CDR1 MNHEY, CDR2 SMNVEV (reference sequence). The CDR3 spans 13 residues. The CDR3 loop is CASSVHPRGAQYF.

The chain is built from TRBV29-1 and TRBJ2-7. CDR1 and CDR2 from the germline V gene are SQVTM and ANQGSEA. The CDR3 is 13 amino acids. This chain's CDR3 is CSVKVGSAYEQYF.